Below are 20 T cell receptor beta chains sequenced from a single sample in a study of blood T cell repertoires in COVID-19. Profiled with immunoSEQ multiplex PCR; TCRdb holds only in-frame clones, not every one. The table has 150,000 to 200,000 clones, roughly 90% seen once; the top ten hold 2.5% to 3.5%. The sequenced material came from peripheral blood. The source of these receptors is a man aged 60 to 75 with acute or convalescent COVID-19.

This sequence joins TRBV6-5 and TRBJ1-4; D is perhaps TRBD1 (5 bases). This CDR3 comprises 14 residues. Trimming left V 7 bases short and J 5 bases short, with 14 bases between. In germline, CDR1 is MNHEY, CDR2 SVGAGI. The CDR3 DNA follows: TGTGCCAGCAAAGGGGAACGGATGAATGAAAAACTGTTTTTT. Encoded protein: CASKGERMNEKLFF.

The chain couples TRBV7-6 to TRBJ2-2, with D maybe TRBD1 (7 bases). The CDR3 has 16 amino acids. V was clipped by 4 bases and J by 0 bases, with 12 bases between them. Germline V gene sequence: CDR1 SGHVS, CDR2 FNYEAQ. The CDR3 DNA reads TGTGCCAGCAGCTCCCAGGGGGGCTCGAACACCGGGGAGCTGTTTTTT. Translation gives CASSSQGGSNTGELFF.

V gene TRBV27 combines with J gene TRBJ1-5; TRBD1 agrees at 9 bases. Per the germline V gene, CDR1 is MNHEY and CDR2 is SMNVEV (reference sequence). Germline trimming cut 5 bases from V and 4 bases from J; bases unmatched to any gene: 3. The CDR3 spans 14 residues. CDR3 in DNA: TGTGCCAGCAGTGCCGGGACAGGGAATCAGCCCCAGCATTTT. Translated: CASSAGTGNQPQHF.

The J gene is TRBJ1-6, the V gene TRBV27; 10 bases fit TRBD1. The CDR3 sequence is 15 residues long. With V trimmed by 6 bases and J by 7 bases, 6 bases remained unmatched. Germline V CDR1 and CDR2: MNHEY, SMNVEV (reference sequence). CDR3 sequence (DNA): TGTGCCAGCAGCCGAGGACAGGGGGGAAATTCACCCCTCCACTTT. Protein: CASSRGQGGNSPLHF.

The chain is built from TRBV19 and TRBJ1-2; TRBD1 matches 7 bases. Per germline, CDR1 LNHDA and CDR2 SQIVND (reference sequence). This CDR3 has 15 residues. V lost 5 bases, J lost 1 base, and 7 bases stayed unmatched. As DNA, the CDR3 is TGTGCCAGTAGTCCCGCTGGACAGGTTAACTATGGCTACACCTTC. Translated: CASSPAGQVNYGYTF.

This sequence joins TRBV5-1 and TRBJ2-5, with 14 nucleotides matching TRBD2. The CDR3 is 17 amino acids. Unmatched junction bases numbered 3, after V lost 0 bases and J lost 2 bases. Germline V gene data show CDR1 as SGHRS and CDR2 as YFSETQ. The CDR3 DNA is TGCGCCAGCAGCTTGGTCGGGACTAGCGGGGGTCAAGAGACCCAGTACTTC. Protein product: CASSLVGTSGGQETQYF.

The chain combines TRBV23-1 with TRBJ1-1, with unresolved D. TRBV23-1 is designated an ORF whose function remains uncertain. CDR3 length: 16 residues. Between the trimmed V and J ends, which lost 2 bases and 3 bases, there was a span of 16 bases. The CDR3 DNA sequence: TGCGCCAGCAGTCAAGAACCCTCGGGTCGGTACACTGAAGCTTTCTTT. As protein: CASSQEPSGRYTEAFF.

The chain links TRBV19 to TRBJ2-2; perhaps TRBD1 as D (6 bases). Trimming took off 4 bases at V and 6 bases at J, with 9 bases between the two ends. The V gene's germline CDR1 is LNHDA and CDR2 SQIVND (reference sequence). This CDR3 is built from 13 residues. The CDR3, as DNA: TGTGCCAGTAGTACCAGGGGCCCCGGGGAGCTGTTTTTT. This encodes CASSTRGPGELFF.

The rearrangement joins TRBV18 to TRBJ2-5; 8 nucleotides match TRBD1. The CDR3 is 16 residues long. After removal of 4 bases from V and 1 base from J, the junction contained 8 bases not matched to a gene. CDR1 and CDR2 from the germline V gene are KGHSH and LQKENI. CDR3 sequence (DNA): TGTGCCAGCTCACTTCAGACAGGGGCTCCCCAAGAGACCCAGTACTTC. It yields the protein CASSLQTGAPQETQYF.

V and J are TRBV7-3 and TRBJ2-1, with 7 nucleotides matching TRBD1. This CDR3 contains 17 residues. Trimming took 0 bases from V and 7 from J; bases not matched to a gene: 12. Germline lookup yields CDR1 SGHTA and CDR2 FQGTGA. The CDR3 region is CASSLTIVGAGGNEQFF. CDR3 coding DNA: TGTGCCAGCAGCTTAACGATCGTTGGGGCAGGGGGAAATGAGCAGTTCTTC.

This chain uses TRBV18 with TRBJ1-6, with 9 positions matching TRBD1. Trimming took 6 bases from V and 9 from J; bases not matched to a gene: 15. The CDR3 consists of 17 residues. Germline loops: CDR1 KGHSH, CDR2 LQKENI. The CDR3 is CASSPRTSGTGFSPLHF. The DNA of the CDR3 is TGTGCCAGCTCGCCTCGGACCTCCGGGACAGGGTTTTCACCCCTCCACTTT. Complete variable domain (other parts from reference TRBV18 and TRBJ1-6): NAGVMQNPRHLVRRRGQEARLRCSPMKGHSHVYWYRQLPEEGLKFMVYLQKENIIDESGMPKERFSAEFPKEGPSILRIQQVVRGDSAAYFCASSPRTSGTGFSPLHFGNGTRLTVT.

The chain has TRBV6-5 and TRBJ2-7; D is ambiguous. The CDR3 has 14 amino acids. Germline CDR1 and CDR2: MNHEY and SVGAGI. Trimming left V 6 bases short and J 0 bases short, with 12 bases between. For the CDR3, the DNA is TGTGCCAGCAGGTCTCCATTCGGCTCCTACGAGCAGTACTTC. Amino acid sequence: CASRSPFGSYEQYF.

V usage is TRBV19 and J usage is TRBJ1-2; TRBD1 aligns across 12 bases. CDR3 length equals 17 residues. J lost 5 bases, V lost 5 bases, and 12 bases had no gene match. Germline assignment: CDR1 LNHDA and CDR2 SQIVND (reference sequence). The CDR3 region is CASSPGTGGAGAYGYTF. In DNA form, the CDR3 reads TGTGCCAGTAGTCCTGGGACAGGGGGCGCCGGGGCATATGGCTACACCTTC. Variable domain in full (rest from reference TRBV19 and TRBJ1-2): DGGITQSPKYLFRKEGQNVTLSCEQNLNHDAMYWYRQDPGQGLRLIYYSQIVNDFQKGDIAEGYSVSREKKESFPLTVTSAQKNPTAFYLCASSPGTGGAGAYGYTFGSGTRLTVV.

This rearrangement joins TRBV2 to TRBJ2-3; maybe TRBD1 (6 bases). The CDR3 sequence is 16 residues long. Trimming removed 2 bases at V and 0 bases at J, with 12 bases between. The germline V gene encodes CDR1 SNHLY and CDR2 FYNNEI. The CDR3 region is CASSEQGQKSTDTQYF. The CDR3, as DNA: TGTGCCAGCAGTGAACAGGGACAAAAAAGCACAGATACGCAGTATTTT.

The V call is TRBV24-1, the J call TRBJ1-5; TRBD1 agrees at 10 bases. V lost 4 bases to trimming and J lost 3 bases; unmatched junction nucleotides: 14. The CDR3 is 19 residues long. Germline CDR1 reads KGHDR; CDR2 reads SFDVKD. The CDR3 is CATSEWLDRGGNNNQPQHF. The CDR3 region has the DNA TGTGCCACCAGTGAGTGGTTGGACAGGGGGGGGAATAACAATCAGCCCCAGCATTTT.

This chain joins TRBV19 and TRBJ2-2; no firm D call. CDR1 and CDR2 from the germline V gene are LNHDA and SQIVND (reference sequence). This CDR3 is built from 14 residues. The V end lost 3 bases, the J end lost 1 base, and 6 bases lay between the germline ends. The DNA for the CDR3 is TGTGCCAGTAGTATTTCAGGGAACACCGGGGAGCTGTTTTTT. Its protein product is CASSISGNTGELFF. The entire variable domain, with the rest obtained from reference TRBV19 and TRBJ2-2, is as follows: DGGITQSPKYLFRKEGQNVTLSCEQNLNHDAMYWYRQDPGQGLRLIYYSQIVNDFQKGDIAEGYSVSREKKESFPLTVTSAQKNPTAFYLCASSISGNTGELFFGEGSRLTVL.

The rearrangement uses TRBV2 and TRBJ2-7; a weak D match, TRBD1 (6 bases). The V end was cut by 1 base, the J end by 0 bases, with 13 bases between. The CDR3 extends over 16 amino acids. Germline CDR1 SNHLY, CDR2 FYNNEI. The CDR3 coding sequence is TGTGCCAGCAGTGAAGTAGAACAGGGCGACTCCTACGAGCAGTACTTC. The encoded protein is CASSEVEQGDSYEQYF.

The chain joins TRBV7-2 to TRBJ2-7; TRBD2 matches 12 bases. The CDR3 has 15 residues. The germline CDR1 and CDR2 sequences are SGHTA and FQGNSA. Unmatched junction bases numbered 7, after V lost 6 bases and J lost 4 bases. This CDR3 reads CASREEGLAGYEQYF. The CDR3 DNA follows: TGTGCCAGCAGGGAGGAGGGACTAGCGGGTTACGAGCAGTACTTC.

This clone was recorded only once. The chain is built from TRBV15 and TRBJ1-4; 9 bases agree with TRBD1. Germline V gene lookup returns CDR1 LNHNV and CDR2 YYDKDF (reference sequence). V shed 3 bases, J shed 4 bases, and the junction held 9 bases outside the gene matches. There are 17 residues in the CDR3. The CDR3 loop reads CATSRRVTGGGNEKLFF. The CDR3 nucleotides are TGTGCCACCAGCAGGCGAGTGACAGGGGGAGGTAATGAAAAACTGTTTTTT.

The J gene is TRBJ1-1, the V gene TRBV5-6, with TRBD1 matching over 7 bases. Trimming took 4 bases from V and 0 from J; bases not matched to a gene: 12. CDR1 is SGHDT and CDR2 is YYEEEE in the germline V gene. This CDR3 is built from 17 residues. Here the CDR3 reads CASSQTTGLLMNTEAFF. The CDR3 DNA follows: TGTGCCAGCAGCCAAACGACAGGGCTACTTATGAACACTGAAGCTTTCTTT.